This T cell receptor (beta chain) appears in the sequencing data of a study of T cells in Graves' hyperthyroidism and ophthalmopathy. Amplification of TCR beta CDR3 regions was performed using RNA transcripts as template. The study used the HTBI primer set for a first-round RT-PCR of the TCR CDR3. TCRdb called the multiplex PCR reads again in MiXCR, with one record for every CDR3 protein. The data show about 770,000 distinct CDR3 sequences, approximately 19% seen once. The CDR3 length is 13 residues. The V and J ends lost 6 bases and 12 bases respectively, with 18 bases between them. Those patients with uncontrolled infection, other autoimmune disease, pregnancy or lactation were excluded. The diagnoses drew upon clinical symptoms, serum thyroxine and TRAb, thyroid ultrasound and orbital computed tomography.

The chain is built from TRBV12-3 or TRBV12-4 and TRBJ2-1; D is tentatively TRBD1 or TRBD2 (7 bases each). The specimen sequenced was blood. This TCR was recovered from a woman between 50 and 59 years old with Graves' hyperthyroidism that later progressed to Graves' ophthalmopathy. CDR3 amino acids: CASRLSQGGPQFF. DNA for the CDR3: TGTGCCAGCAGATTGAGCCAGGGGGGGCCGCAGTTCTTC.